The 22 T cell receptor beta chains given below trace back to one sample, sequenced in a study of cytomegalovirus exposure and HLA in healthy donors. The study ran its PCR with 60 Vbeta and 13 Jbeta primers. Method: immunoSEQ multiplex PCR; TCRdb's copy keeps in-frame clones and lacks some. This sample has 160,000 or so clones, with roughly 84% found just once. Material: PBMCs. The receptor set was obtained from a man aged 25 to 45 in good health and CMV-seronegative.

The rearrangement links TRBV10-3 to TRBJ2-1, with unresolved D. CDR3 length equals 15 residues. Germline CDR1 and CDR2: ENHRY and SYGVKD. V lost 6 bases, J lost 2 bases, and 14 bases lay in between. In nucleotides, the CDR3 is TGTGCCATCAGCGAAACAGAAATCGCCTACAATGAGCAGTTCTTC. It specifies CAISETEIAYNEQFF.

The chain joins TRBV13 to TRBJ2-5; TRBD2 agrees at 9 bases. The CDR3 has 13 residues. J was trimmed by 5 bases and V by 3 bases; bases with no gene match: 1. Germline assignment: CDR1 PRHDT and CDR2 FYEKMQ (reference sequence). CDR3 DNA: TGTGCCAGCAGCTTTGCGGGGGGGGAGACCCAGTACTTC. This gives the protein CASSFAGGETQYF.

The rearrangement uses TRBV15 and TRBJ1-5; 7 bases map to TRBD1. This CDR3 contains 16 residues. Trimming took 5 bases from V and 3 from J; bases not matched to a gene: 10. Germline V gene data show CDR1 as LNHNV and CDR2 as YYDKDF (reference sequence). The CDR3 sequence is CATSSWGRGINQPQHF. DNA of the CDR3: TGTGCCACCAGCTCCTGGGGCAGGGGGATCAATCAGCCCCAGCATTTT.

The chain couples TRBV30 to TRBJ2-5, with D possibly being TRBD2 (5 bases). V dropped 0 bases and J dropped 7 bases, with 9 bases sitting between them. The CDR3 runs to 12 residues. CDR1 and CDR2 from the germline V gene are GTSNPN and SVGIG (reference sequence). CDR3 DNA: TGTGCCTGGAGTGTAACCGCGGGGACCCAGTACTTC. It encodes CAWSVTAGTQYF.

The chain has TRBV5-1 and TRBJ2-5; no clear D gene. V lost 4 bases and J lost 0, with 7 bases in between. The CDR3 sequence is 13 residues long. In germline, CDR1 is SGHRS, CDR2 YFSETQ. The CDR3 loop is CASSGPDQETQYF. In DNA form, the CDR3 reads TGCGCCAGCAGCGGGCCAGACCAAGAGACCCAGTACTTC.

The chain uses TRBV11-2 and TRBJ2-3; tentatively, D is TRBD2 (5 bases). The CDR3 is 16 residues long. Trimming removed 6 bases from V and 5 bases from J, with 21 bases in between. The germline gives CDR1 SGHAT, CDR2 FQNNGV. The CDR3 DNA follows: TGTGCCAGCAGACCCAGTACTAAGCCCCGGGGAGATACGCAGTATTTT. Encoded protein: CASRPSTKPRGDTQYF.

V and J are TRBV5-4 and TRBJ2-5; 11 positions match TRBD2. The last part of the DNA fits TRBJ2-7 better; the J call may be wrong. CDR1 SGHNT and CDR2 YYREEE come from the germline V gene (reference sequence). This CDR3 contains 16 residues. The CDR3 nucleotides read TGTGCCAGCAGCCGGCCGGATAGCGGGAGGGACTACGAGCAGTACTTC. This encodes CASSRPDSGRDYEQYF.

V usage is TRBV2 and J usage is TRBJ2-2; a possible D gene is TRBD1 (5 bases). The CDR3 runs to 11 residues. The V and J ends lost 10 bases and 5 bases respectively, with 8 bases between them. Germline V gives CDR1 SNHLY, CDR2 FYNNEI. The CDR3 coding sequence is TGTGCCACTCAGGGAACCGGGGAGCTGTTTTTT. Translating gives CATQGTGELFF.

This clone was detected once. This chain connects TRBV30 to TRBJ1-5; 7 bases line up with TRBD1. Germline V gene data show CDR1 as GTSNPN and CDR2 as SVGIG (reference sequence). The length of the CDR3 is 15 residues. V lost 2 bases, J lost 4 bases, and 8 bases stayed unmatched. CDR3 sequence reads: CAWSHMAGGNQPQHF. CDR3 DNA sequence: TGTGCCTGGAGTCATATGGCAGGGGGGAATCAGCCCCAGCATTTT.

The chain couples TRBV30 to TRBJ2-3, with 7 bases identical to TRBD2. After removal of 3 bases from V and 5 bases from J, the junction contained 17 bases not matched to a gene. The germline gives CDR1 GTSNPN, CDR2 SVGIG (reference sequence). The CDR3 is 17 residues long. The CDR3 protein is CAWSPPFSRGTLDTQYF. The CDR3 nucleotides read TGTGCCTGGAGCCCGCCTTTCTCGCGGGGGACCCTAGATACGCAGTATTTT.

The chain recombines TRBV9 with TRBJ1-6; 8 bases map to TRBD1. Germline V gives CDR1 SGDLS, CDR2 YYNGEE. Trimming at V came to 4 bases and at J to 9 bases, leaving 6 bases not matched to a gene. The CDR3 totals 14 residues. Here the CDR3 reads CASSQDRETSPLHF. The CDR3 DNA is TGTGCCAGCAGCCAGGACAGGGAGACTTCACCCCTCCACTTT.

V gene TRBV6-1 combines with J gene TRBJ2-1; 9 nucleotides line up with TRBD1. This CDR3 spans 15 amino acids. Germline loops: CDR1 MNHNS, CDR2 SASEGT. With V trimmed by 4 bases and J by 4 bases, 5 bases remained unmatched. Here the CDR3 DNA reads TGTGCCAGCAGTGGCCCCGGGACAGGGTACAATGAGCAGTTCTTC. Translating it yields CASSGPGTGYNEQFF.

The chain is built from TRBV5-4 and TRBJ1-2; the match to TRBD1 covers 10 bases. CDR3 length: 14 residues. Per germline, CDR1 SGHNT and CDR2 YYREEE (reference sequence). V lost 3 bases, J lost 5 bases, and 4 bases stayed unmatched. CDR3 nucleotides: TGTGCCAGCAGCTCCGGGACAGGGGTTTATGGCTACACCTTC. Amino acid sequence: CASSSGTGVYGYTF. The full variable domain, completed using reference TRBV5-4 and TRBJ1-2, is ETGVTQSPTHLIKTRGQQVTLRCSSQSGHNTVSWYQQALGQGPQFIFQYYREEENGRGNFPPRFSGLQFPNYSSELNVNALELDDSALYLCASSSGTGVYGYTFGSGTRLTVV.

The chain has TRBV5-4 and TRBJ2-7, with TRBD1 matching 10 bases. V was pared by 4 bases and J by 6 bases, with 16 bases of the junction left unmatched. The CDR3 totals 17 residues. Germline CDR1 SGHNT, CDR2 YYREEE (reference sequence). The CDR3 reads CASSRTPPRDRGLEQYF. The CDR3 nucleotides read TGTGCCAGCAGCCGCACTCCCCCGCGGGACAGGGGACTCGAGCAGTACTTC.

The CDR3 loop is CASSSQGNSPLHF. The CDR3 nucleotides are TGTGCCAGCAGCTCACAGGGAAATTCACCCCTCCACTTT. The V call is TRBV13, the J call TRBJ1-6; D possibly corresponds to TRBD1 (6 bases). The V end was cut by 4 bases, the J end by 7 bases, with 8 bases between. Germline V lookup: CDR1 PRHDT, CDR2 FYEKMQ (reference sequence). This CDR3 contains 13 residues.

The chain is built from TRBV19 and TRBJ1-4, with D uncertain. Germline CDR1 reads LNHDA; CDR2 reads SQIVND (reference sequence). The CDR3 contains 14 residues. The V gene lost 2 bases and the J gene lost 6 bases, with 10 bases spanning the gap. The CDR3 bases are TGTGCCAGTAGTATAAACCCCTCGGATGAAAAACTGTTTTTT. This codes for CASSINPSDEKLFF. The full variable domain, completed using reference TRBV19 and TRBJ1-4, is DGGITQSPKYLFRKEGQNVTLSCEQNLNHDAMYWYRQDPGQGLRLIYYSQIVNDFQKGDIAEGYSVSREKKESFPLTVTSAQKNPTAFYLCASSINPSDEKLFFGSGTQLSVL.

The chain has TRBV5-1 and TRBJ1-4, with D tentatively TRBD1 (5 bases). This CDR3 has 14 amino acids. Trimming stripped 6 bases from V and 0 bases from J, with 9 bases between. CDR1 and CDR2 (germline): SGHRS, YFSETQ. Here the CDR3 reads CASMQGTTNEKLFF. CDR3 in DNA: TGCGCCAGCATGCAGGGAACAACTAATGAAAAACTGTTTTTT.

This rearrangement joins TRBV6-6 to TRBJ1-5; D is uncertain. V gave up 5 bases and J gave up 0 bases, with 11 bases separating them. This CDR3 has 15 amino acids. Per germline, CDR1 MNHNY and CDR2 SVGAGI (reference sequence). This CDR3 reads CASSTGDVSNQPQHF. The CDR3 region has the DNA TGTGCCAGCAGTACCGGGGATGTTAGCAATCAGCCCCAGCATTTT.

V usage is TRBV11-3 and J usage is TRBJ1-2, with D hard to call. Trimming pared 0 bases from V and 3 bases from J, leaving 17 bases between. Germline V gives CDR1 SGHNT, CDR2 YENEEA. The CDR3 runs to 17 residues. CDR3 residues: CASSLDPTEGRYYGYTF. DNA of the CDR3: TGTGCCAGCAGCTTAGATCCCACGGAGGGTCGATACTATGGCTACACCTTC.

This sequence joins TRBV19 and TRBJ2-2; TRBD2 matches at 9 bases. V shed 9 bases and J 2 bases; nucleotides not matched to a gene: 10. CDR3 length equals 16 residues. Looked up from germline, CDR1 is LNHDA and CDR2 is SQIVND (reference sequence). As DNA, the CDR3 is TGTGCCAGCCAATCGGGACTAGCCTTTAACACCGGGGAGCTGTTTTTT. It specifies CASQSGLAFNTGELFF.

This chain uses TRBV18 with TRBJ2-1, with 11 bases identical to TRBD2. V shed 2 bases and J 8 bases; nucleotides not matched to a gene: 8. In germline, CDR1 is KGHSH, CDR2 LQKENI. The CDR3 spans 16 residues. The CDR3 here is CASSPKGTSGLDEQFF. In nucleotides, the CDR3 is TGTGCCAGCTCACCAAAAGGGACTAGCGGTTTAGATGAGCAGTTCTTC.

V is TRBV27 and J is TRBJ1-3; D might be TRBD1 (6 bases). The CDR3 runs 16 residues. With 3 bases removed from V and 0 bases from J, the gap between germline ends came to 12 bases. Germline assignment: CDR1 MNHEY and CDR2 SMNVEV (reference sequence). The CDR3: CASSFVLQGSGNTIYF. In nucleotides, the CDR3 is TGTGCCAGCAGTTTCGTCCTACAGGGCTCTGGAAACACCATATATTTT.